This T cell receptor (beta chain) was recorded in a study of blood T cell repertoires in COVID-19. Study-level background: Collection of acute and convalescent COVID-19 samples took place in the United States, Italy and Spain. Sources were T cells, B-cell-depleted T cells, or PBMCs; the material itself was cDNA or gDNA.

How the authors handled the data: Counts of nucleated cells, estimated from reference gene primer amplification, were obtained. Using immunoSEQ multiplex PCR, the repertoire was profiled, and TCRdb retains in-frame clones only, with some absent. The V and J calls and the clone size are those of that table, but D and trimming were determined from the DNA. The sample lists about 190,000 clones, approximately 80% occurring once. Per the germline V gene, CDR1 is SQVTM and CDR2 is ANQGSEA. The V gene lost 7 bases and the J gene lost 3 bases, with 13 bases spanning the gap. This CDR3 is 13 amino acids long. In its sample, this clone was seen a few times.

The J gene is TRBJ2-1, the V gene TRBV29-1; D perhaps matches TRBD1 (7 bases). The specimen was peripheral blood. The TCR was taken from a man aged 60 to 69 with acute or convalescent COVID-19. CDR3 coding DNA: TGCAGCGCGCGGGACAGTCTCTACAATGAGCAGTTCTTC. It encodes CSARDSLYNEQFF.